The present entry profiles one T cell receptor (beta chain) with its context. Residents of under 25 US areas, aged roughly 18 to 89 years, made up the participants. The data are from a study of blood T cell repertoires in COVID-19. At the level of the study: COVID-19 samples from acute and convalescent phases originated in the United States, Italy and Spain. The cDNA or gDNA used as material had been derived from T cells, B-cell-depleted T cells, or PBMCs.

The repertoire was sequenced with immunoSEQ multiplex PCR; TCRdb's copy has only in-frame clones and lacks some. In the table there are almost 250,000 clones, around 90% of which are singletons. The sequencing input was PBMCs or T cells enriched from blood (not recorded which). This clonotype was sampled from a woman between 50 and 59 years old who had recovered from COVID-19.

CDR3 DNA sequence: TGTGCCAGCAGTGACCGAAGGGGCACCGGGGAGCTGTTTTTT. The encoded protein is CASSDRRGTGELFF. The chain couples TRBV2 to TRBJ2-2, with D possibly being TRBD1 (5 bases). V lost 3 bases, J lost 4 bases, and 9 bases lay in between. CDR1 is SNHLY, CDR2 FYNNEI, per germline. The CDR3 is 14 amino acids. The full variable domain, in which reference TRBV2 and TRBJ2-2 provide the parts outside the CDR3, is EPEVTQTPSHQVTQMGQEVILRCVPISNHLYFYWYRQILGQKVEFLVSFYNNEISEKSEIFDDQFSVERPDGSNFTLKIRSTKLEDSAMYFCASSDRRGTGELFFGEGSRLTVL.